This paragraph reports one T cell receptor (beta chain). This entry belongs to a study of blood T cell repertoires in COVID-19. Study summary: Samples came from the United States, Italy and Spain, spanning acute and convalescent COVID-19.

Study processing details: Cell counts per sample came from amplifying reference gene primers. Assay used: immunoSEQ multiplex PCR; TCRdb lists only in-frame clones, some missing. V and J calls plus clone size are reproduced from that table; the DNA served to infer D and trimming. The table records about 180,000 clones, around 83% of them present only once. The CDR3 consists of 15 residues. Per germline, CDR1 SGHAT and CDR2 FQNNGV. The trim removed 3 bases at V and 5 bases at J, leaving 6 bases unmatched. Seattle-derived patients entered the study during active infection and were followed longitudinally.

The sequenced sample consisted of peripheral blood. The sequence derives from a woman in her 70s with COVID-19, enrolled during active disease. V usage is TRBV11-2 and J usage is TRBJ2-5; 10 positions match TRBD1. The CDR3 sequence: CASSFQTGGWETQYF. CDR3 in DNA: TGTGCCAGCAGCTTTCAGACAGGGGGCTGGGAGACCCAGTACTTC.